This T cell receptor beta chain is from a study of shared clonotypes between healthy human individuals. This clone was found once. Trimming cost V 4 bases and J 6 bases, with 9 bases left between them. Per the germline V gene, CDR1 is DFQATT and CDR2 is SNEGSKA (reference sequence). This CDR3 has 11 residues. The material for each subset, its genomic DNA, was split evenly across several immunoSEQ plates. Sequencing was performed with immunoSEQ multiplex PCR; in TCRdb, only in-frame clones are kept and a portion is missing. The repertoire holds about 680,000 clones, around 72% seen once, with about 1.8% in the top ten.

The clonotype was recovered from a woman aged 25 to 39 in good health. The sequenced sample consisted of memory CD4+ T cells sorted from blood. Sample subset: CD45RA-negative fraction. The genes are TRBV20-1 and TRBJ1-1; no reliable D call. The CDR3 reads CSAKGGPEAFF. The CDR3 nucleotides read TGCAGTGCTAAGGGAGGTCCTGAAGCTTTCTTT.